This TCR beta chain was sequenced during a study of blood T cell repertoires in COVID-19. Study details: Samples came from the United States, Italy and Spain, spanning acute and convalescent COVID-19. T cells, B-cell-depleted T cells, or PBMCs provided the cDNA or gDNA that served as material.

Per the original methods: Amplified reference gene primers provided the basis for estimating nucleated cell counts. Sequencing was performed with immunoSEQ multiplex PCR; in TCRdb, only in-frame clones are kept and a portion is missing. The V and J calls and clone size are taken from that table; D and trimming were inferred from the DNA. The data contain approximately 31,000 clones, over 75% of them singletons. J gave up 5 bases and V 5 bases, and 9 bases lay outside the gene matches. Germline V CDR1 and CDR2: SGHVS, FQNEAQ. The CDR3 consists of 16 residues. V gene TRBV7-8 combines with J gene TRBJ2-5, with 12 bases fitting TRBD2. This clonotype was sampled from a man older than 75 with active COVID-19. Sequenced input: peripheral blood. Written as DNA, the CDR3 is TGTGCCAGCAGCGCCGCTAGCGGGGGGGCCTGGGAGACCCAGTACTTC. This sequence encodes CASSAASGGAWETQYF.